This T cell receptor (beta chain) was obtained from a study of T cell repertoires in cytomegalovirus infection. Study at large: HLA-B-restricted CMV epitopes that are well studied, plus recently identified HLA-C-restricted ones, were used by the study. Indicated by public TCR beta signatures were CMV infection and matching HLA type.

Comments on this clonotype: Its antigen is still unknown.

Germline V CDR1 and CDR2: DFQATT, SNEGSKA (reference sequence). CDR3 size: 15 residues. V lost 0 bases, J lost 1 base, and 12 bases lay in between. Findings and limits, study-wide: What dominated the ex vivo response were HLA-C-restricted CMV-specific TCR beta clonotypes. Using cumulative public TCR beta family frequency, the authors identified those who carried CMV together with the relevant HLA.

TCRdb independently ran MiXCR on the reads; one entry per CDR3 protein. The sample has nearly 700,000 distinct CDR3 sequences, around 30% seen once. The sequence derives from a human donor in good health (CMV status not recorded). Some clones in this sample may be carry-over from other donors' samples. This sequence joins TRBV20-1 and TRBJ1-1; no clear D gene. The sequences come from cultured PBMCs, collected from culture after CMV antigen stimulation. DNA of the CDR3: TGCAGTGCTAGAGATCCCAGACAACCGAACACTGAAGCTTTCTTT. This encodes CSARDPRQPNTEAFF.